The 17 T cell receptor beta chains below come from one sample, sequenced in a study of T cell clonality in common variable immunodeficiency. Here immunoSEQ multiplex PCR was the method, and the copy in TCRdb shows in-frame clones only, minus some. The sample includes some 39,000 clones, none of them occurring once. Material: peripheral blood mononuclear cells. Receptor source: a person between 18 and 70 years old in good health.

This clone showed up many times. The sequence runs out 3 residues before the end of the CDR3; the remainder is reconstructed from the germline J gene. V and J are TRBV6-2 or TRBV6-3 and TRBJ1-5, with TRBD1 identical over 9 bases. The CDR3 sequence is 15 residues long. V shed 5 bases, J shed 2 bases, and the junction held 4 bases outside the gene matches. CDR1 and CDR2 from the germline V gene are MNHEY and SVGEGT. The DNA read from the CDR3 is TGTGCCAGCAGTCCGACAGGGGGAGGCAATCAGCCC. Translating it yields CASSPTGGGNQP. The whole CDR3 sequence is CASSPTGGGNQPQHF.

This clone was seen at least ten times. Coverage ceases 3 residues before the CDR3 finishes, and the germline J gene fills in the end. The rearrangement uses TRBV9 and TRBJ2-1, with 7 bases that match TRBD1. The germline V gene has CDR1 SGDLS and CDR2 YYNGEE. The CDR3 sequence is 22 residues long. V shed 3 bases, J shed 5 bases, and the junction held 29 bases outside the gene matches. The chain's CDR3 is CASSGATLHTGVPGGRHNEQFF. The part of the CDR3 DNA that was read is TGTGCCAGCAGCGGGGCCACACTCCATACGGGTGTACCAGGGGGACGCCACAATGAG.

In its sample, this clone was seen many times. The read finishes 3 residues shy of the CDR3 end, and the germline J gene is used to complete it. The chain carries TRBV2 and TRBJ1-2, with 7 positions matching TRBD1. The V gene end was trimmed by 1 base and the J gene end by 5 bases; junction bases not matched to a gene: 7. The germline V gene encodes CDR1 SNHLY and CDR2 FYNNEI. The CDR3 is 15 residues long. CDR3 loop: CASSEGGTALYGYTF. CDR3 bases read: TGTGCCAGCAGTGAAGGGGGGACAGCACTATATGGC.

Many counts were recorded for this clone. Partial CDR3 DNA: TGTGCCATCACCCCCGACAGGGGGAGGGCTAACTATGGC. Translation gives CAITPDRGRANYG. The CDR3 in full is CAITPDRGRANYGYTF. This chain joins TRBV10-3 and TRBJ1-2, with TRBD1 matching over 9 bases. The CDR3 end is not reached by the read, which stops 3 residues before it; the germline J gene fills it in. CDR3 length: 16 residues. Germline CDR1 is ENHRY and CDR2 is SYGVKD. V trimming: 7 bases; J trimming: 0 bases; junction bases outside the gene matches: 9.

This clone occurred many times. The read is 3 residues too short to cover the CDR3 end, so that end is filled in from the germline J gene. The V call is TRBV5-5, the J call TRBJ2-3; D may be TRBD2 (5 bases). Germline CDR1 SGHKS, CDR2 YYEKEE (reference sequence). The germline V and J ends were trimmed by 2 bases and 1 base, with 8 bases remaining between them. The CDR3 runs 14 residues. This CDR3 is CASSFMRGTDTQYF. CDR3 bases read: TGTGCCAGCAGCTTCATGCGGGGCACAGATACG.

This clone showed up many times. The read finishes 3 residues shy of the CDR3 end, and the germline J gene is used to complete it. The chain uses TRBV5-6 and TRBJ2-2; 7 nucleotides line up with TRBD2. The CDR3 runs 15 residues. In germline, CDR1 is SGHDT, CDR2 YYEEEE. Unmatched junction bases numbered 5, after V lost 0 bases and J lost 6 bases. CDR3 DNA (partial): TGTGCCAGCAGCTTGGCCCCACTAGCGCCCGGGGAG. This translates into CASSLAPLAPGE. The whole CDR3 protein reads CASSLAPLAPGELFF.

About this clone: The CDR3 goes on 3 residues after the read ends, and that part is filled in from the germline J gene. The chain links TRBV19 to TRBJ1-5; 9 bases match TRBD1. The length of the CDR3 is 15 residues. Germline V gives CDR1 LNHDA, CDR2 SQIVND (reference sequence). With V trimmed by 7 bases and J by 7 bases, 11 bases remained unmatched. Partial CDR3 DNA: TGTGCCAGTAATCCCGGGGACAGGGAGAGACAGCCC. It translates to CASNPGDRERQP. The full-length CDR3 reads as CASNPGDRERQPQHF.

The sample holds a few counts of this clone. Partial CDR3 DNA: TGTGCCAGCTCACCAGGAGGGCGAAGGACCGGGGAG. This gives the protein CASSPGGRRTGE. The complete CDR3 sequence is CASSPGGRRTGELFF. The gene calls are TRBV18 and TRBJ2-2; D might be TRBD2 (6 bases). The read terminates 3 residues before the CDR3 end, so the remaining end is supplied by the germline J gene. The CDR3 consists of 15 residues. Per the germline V gene, CDR1 is KGHSH and CDR2 is LQKENI. V was trimmed by 2 bases and J by 5 bases, leaving 12 bases between them.

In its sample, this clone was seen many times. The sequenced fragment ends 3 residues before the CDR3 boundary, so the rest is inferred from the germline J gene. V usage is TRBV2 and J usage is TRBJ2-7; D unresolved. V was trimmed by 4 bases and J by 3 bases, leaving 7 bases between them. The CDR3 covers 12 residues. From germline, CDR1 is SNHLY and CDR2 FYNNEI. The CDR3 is CASSAGFYEQYF. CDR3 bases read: TGTGCCAGCAGTGCCGGTTTCTACGAG.

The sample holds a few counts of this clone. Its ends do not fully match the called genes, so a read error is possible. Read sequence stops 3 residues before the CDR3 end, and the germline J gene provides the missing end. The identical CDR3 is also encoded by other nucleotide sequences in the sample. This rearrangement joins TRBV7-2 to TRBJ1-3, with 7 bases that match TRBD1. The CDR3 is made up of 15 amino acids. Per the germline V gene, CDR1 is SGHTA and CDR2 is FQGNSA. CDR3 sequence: CASSTAGGSGNTIYF. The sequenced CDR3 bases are TGTGCCAGCAGCACCGCAGGGGGGAGTGGAAACACG.

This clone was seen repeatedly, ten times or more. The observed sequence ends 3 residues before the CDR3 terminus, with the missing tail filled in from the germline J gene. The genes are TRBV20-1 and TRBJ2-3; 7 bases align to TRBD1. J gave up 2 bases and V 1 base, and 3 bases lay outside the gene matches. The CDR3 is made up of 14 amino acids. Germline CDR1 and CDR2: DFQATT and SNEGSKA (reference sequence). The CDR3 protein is CSARGRGFTDTQYF. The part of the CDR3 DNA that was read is TGCAGTGCTAGAGGCAGGGGGTTCACAGATACG.

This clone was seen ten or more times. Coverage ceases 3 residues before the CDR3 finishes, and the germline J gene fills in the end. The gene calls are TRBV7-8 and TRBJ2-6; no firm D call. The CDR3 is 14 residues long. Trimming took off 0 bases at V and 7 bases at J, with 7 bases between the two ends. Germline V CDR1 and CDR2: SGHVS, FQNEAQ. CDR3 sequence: CASSLAAVANVLTF. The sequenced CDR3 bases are TGTGCCAGCAGCTTAGCGGCTGTTGCCAACGTC.

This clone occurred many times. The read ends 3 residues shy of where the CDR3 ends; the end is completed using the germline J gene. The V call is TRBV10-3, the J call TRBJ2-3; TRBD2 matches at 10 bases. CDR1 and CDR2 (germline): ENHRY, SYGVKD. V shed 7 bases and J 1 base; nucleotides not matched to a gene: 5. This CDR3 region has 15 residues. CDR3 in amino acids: CAITSGSSGTDTQYF. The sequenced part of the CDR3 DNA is TGTGCCATCACTAGCGGGAGTTCAGGCACAGATACG.

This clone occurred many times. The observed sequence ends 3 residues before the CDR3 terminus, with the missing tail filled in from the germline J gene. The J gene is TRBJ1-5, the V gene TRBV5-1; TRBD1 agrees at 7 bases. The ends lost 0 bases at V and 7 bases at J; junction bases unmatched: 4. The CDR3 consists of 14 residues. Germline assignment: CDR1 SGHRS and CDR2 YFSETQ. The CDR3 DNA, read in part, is TGCGCCAGCAGCTTGGGGGGACAGTTCCAGCCC. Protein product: CASSLGGQFQP. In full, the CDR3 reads CASSLGGQFQPQHF.

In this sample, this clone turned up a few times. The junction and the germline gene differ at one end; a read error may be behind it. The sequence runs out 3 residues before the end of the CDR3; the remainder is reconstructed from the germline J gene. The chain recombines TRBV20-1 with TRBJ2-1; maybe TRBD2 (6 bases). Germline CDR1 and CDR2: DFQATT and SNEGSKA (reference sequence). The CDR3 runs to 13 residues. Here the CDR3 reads CRAWDFSYNEQFF. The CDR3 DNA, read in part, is TGCCGTGCGTGGGACTTCTCCTACAATGAG.

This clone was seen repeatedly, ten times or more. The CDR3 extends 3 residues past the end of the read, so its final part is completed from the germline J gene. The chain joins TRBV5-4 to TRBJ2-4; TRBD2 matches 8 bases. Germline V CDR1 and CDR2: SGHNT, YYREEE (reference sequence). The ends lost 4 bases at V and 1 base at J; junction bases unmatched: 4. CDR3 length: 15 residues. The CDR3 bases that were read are TGTGCCAGCAGCCCGGGACTAGTTGCCAAAAACATT. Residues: CASSPGLVAKNI. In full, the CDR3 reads CASSPGLVAKNIQYF. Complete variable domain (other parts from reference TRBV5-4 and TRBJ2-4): ETGVTQSPTHLIKTRGQQVTLRCSSQSGHNTVSWYQQALGQGPQFIFQYYREEENGRGNFPPRFSGLQFPNYSSELNVNALELDDSALYLCASSPGLVAKNIQYFGAGTRLSVL.

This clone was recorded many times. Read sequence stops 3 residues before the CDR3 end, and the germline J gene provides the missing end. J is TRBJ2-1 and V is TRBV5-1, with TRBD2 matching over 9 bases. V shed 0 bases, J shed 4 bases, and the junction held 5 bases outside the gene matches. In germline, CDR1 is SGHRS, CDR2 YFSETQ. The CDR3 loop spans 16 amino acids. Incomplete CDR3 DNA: TGCGCCAGCAGCTTGGTGGCGGGAGGGCCTTACAATGAG. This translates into CASSLVAGGPYNE. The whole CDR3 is CASSLVAGGPYNEQFF.